This TCR beta chain emerged from a study of radiotherapy plus CTLA-4 blockade in lung cancer. On the study more broadly: Disease control reached about 28%, with objective responses in 15% to 20%.

Profiling relied on immunoSEQ multiplex PCR, and the TCRdb table lists in-frame clones only, not all of them. Of about 56,000 clones in the sample, over 75% are singletons; the top ten hold approximately 17%. The CDR3 sequence is 14 residues long. Trimming pared 6 bases from V and 5 bases from J, leaving 16 bases between. Germline assignment: CDR1 WNHNN and CDR2 SYGVQD (reference sequence). This TCR derives from a human donor with non-small cell lung cancer who had a complete response to radiotherapy plus ipilimumab. The chain uses TRBV10-1 and TRBJ1-1; weak D call: TRBD1 (6 bases). The input for sequencing was peripheral blood, taken from a patient treated with radiotherapy plus ipilimumab. The CDR3 sequence is CASSGQPLNTEAFF. The CDR3 DNA reads TGCGCCAGCAGCGGACAGCCACTTAATACTGAAGCTTTCTTT.